This TCR beta chain was recovered during a study of blood T cell repertoires in COVID-19. Profiled with immunoSEQ multiplex PCR; TCRdb holds only in-frame clones, not every one. Of 74,000 or so clones listed, over 80% are singletons. Germline trimming cut 8 bases from V and 5 bases from J; bases unmatched to any gene: 14. Per the germline V gene, CDR1 is SNHLY and CDR2 is FYNNEI. The CDR3 loop spans 15 amino acids. Specimen: peripheral blood. The source of this sequence is a human donor in a cohort sampled during active COVID-19. The chain employs TRBV2 and TRBJ1-1, with TRBD1 matching over 7 bases. CDR3 bases: TGTGCCAGCTCGGGACAGCTAATCAAGGGGACTGAAGCTTTCTTT. Translating it yields CASSGQLIKGTEAFF.